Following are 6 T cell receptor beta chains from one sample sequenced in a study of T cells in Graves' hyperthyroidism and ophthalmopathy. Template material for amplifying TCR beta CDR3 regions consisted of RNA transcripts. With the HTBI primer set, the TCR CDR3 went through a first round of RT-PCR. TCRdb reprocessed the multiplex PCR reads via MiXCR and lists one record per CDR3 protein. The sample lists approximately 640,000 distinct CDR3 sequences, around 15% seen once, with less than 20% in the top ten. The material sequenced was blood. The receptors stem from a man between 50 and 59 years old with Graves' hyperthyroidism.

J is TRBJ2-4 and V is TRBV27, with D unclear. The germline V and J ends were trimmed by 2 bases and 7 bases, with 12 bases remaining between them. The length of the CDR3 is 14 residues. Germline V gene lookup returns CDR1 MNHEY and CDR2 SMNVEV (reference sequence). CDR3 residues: CASSLSVPPNIQYF. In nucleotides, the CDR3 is TGTGCCAGCAGTTTAAGTGTCCCCCCCAACATTCAGTACTTC.

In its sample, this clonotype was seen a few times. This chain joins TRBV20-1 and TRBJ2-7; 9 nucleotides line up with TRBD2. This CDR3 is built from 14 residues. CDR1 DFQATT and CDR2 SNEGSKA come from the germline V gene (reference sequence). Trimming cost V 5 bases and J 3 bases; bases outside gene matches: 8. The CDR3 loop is CSAPPGLAHYEQYF. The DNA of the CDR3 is TGCAGTGCTCCCCCGGGACTAGCCCACTACGAGCAGTACTTC.

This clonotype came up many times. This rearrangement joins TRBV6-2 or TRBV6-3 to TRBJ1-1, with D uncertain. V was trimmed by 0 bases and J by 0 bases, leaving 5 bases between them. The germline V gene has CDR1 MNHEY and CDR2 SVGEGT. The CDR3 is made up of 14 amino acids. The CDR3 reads CASSYSRLNTEAFF. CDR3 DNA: TGTGCCAGCAGTTACTCGCGACTGAACACTGAAGCTTTCTTT.

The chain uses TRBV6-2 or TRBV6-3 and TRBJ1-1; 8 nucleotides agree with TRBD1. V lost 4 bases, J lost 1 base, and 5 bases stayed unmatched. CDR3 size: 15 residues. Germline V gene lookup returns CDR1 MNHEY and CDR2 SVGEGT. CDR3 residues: CASSWGDRSNTEAFF. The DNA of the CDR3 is TGTGCCAGCAGTTGGGGGGACAGGTCGAACACTGAAGCTTTCTTT.

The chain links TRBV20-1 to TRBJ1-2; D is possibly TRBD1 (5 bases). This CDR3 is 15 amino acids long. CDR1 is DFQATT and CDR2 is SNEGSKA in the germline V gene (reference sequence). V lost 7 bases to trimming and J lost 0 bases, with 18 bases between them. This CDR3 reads CSVDRGLRANYGYTF. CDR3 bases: TGCAGTGTCGATCGGGGCCTCCGCGCTAACTATGGCTACACCTTC.

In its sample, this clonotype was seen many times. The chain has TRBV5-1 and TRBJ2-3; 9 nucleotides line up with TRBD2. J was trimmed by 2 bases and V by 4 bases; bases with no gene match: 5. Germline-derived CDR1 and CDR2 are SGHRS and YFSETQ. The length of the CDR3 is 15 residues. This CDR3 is CASSETSGPTDTQYF. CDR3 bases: TGCGCCAGCAGCGAGACTAGCGGACCCACAGATACGCAGTATTTT.